This is a list of T cell receptor beta chains from one sample in a study of response to subunit inactivated influenza vaccine. TCRdb passed the RT-PCR reads through MiXCR, listing each CDR3 protein once. The sample carries roughly 700,000 distinct CDR3 sequences, over 11% recorded once. The source material was PBMCs from blood, sampled 14 days before vaccination. These receptor sequences come from a man aged 45-65 years who received an inactivated influenza vaccine. Each CDR3 is given with its conserved first and last residue. D genes are given only for firm matches. Some rows have no size entry. The others give once, few or many, or a class for an expanded clone.

>TRBJ2-1|TRBD1|many|TRBV20-1
TGCAGTGCTAGAGCCCCACGGGACAGGAGCTACAATGAGCAGTTCTTC
CSARAPRDRSYNEQFF
>TRBJ2-1|-|few|TRBV29-1
TGCAGCGTGGGGTCGGGGCGGAATGAGCAGTTCTTC
CSVGSGRNEQFF
>TRBJ2-7|TRBD1|many|TRBV2
TGTGCCAGCAAAGGGACAGGGGCCTACGAGCAGTACTTC
CASKGTGAYEQYF
>TRBJ2-2|-|few|TRBV20-1
TGCAGTGCTAGAGGGGGGGCCGGGGAGCTGTTTTTT
CSARGGAGELFF
>TRBJ2-5|TRBD2|-|TRBV5-1
TGCGCCAGCAGCGGGACCGGGACTAGACAAGAGACCCAGTACTTC
CASSGTGTRQETQYF
>TRBJ2-5|-|-|TRBV4-3
TGCGCCAGCAGCGGAGTAGGGGGGAGGGGAGAGACCCAGTACTTC
CASSGVGGRGETQYF
>TRBJ1-4|-|few|TRBV20-1
TGCAGTGCCAAAGAGGGAGGGGGATATGAAAAACTGTTTTTT
CSAKEGGGYEKLFF
>TRBJ2-4|-|few|TRBV6-2/TRBV6-3
TGTGCCAGCACTCGGGACGGGCACAAAAACATTCAGTACTTC
CASTRDGHKNIQYF
>TRBJ2-2|TRBD1|-|TRBV5-6
TGTGCCAGCAGCCCCAAAGGGACAGCTCATTCCTTAAACACCGGGGAGCTGTTTTTT
CASSPKGTAHSLNTGELFF
>TRBJ2-1|TRBD2|few|TRBV5-1
TGCGCCAGTCGAAATCCCACGGGACTAGTGGTTGAGCAGTTCTTC
CASRNPTGLVVEQFF
>TRBJ2-1|-|many|TRBV12-3/TRBV12-4
TGTGCCAGCAGCCATCGTGGTCGGGTGATCTCCTACAATGAGCAGTTCTTC
CASSHRGRVISYNEQFF
>TRBJ2-5|-|-|TRBV5-1
TGCGCCAGCAGCTTGGGTGGAGCCAAAAAAGAGACCCAGTACTTC
CASSLGGAKKETQYF
>TRBJ2-7|TRBD2|-|TRBV20-1
TGCAGTGCTAGCTTAGCGGGGGGGAACTACGAGCAGTACTTC
CSASLAGGNYEQYF
>TRBJ2-7|-|-|TRBV11-2
TGTGCCAGCACCCAATTTGGATCCTACGAGCAGTACTTC
CASTQFGSYEQYF
>TRBJ2-7|-|-|TRBV28
TGTGCCAGCAGTTTAGGGGGGCGGGAAGTCTACGAGCAGTACTTC
CASSLGGREVYEQYF
>TRBJ2-1|TRBD1|few|TRBV3-1
TGTGCCAGCAACCACAGGGGCGTTCGGAACAATGAGCAGTTCTTC
CASNHRGVRNNEQFF
>TRBJ2-7|-|-|TRBV14
TGTGCCAGCAGCCGAGAGGGGTTCCTCGGCTACGAGCAGTACTTC
CASSREGFLGYEQYF
>TRBJ2-3|TRBD2|-|TRBV20-1
TGCAGTGCTAGAATAGCGGGAGAGTCAGATACGCAGTATTTT
CSARIAGESDTQYF
>TRBJ2-3|-|few|TRBV2
TGTGCCAGCAGTGCGGCCCAAGGAGGTGCAGATACGCAGTATTTT
CASSAAQGGADTQYF
>TRBJ1-5|TRBD1|many|TRBV5-1
TGCGCCAGCAGCTTGGCGGGACAGGGAGGGCAGCCCCAGCATTTT
CASSLAGQGGQPQHF
>TRBJ1-2|-|-|TRBV20-1
TGCAGTGCTAGCAGGACAGAAAACTATGGCTACACCTTC
CSASRTENYGYTF
>TRBJ1-2|-|-|TRBV15
TGTGCCACCAGCCAGAGGCGGGGCAACTATGGCTACACCTTC
CATSQRRGNYGYTF
>TRBJ2-2|-|-|TRBV5-1
TGCGCCAGCAGCTTGACCGGGGGAATCGACACCGGGAAGCTGTTTTTT
CASSLTGGIDTGKLFF
>TRBJ2-5|-|-|TRBV24-1
TGTGCCACCAGTGACTTCGGGGTGGGGACCCAGTACTTC
CATSDFGVGTQYF
>TRBJ2-2|-|-|TRBV6-5
TGTGCCAGCAGTTACTTTGGGTCCGGGGAGCTGTTTTTT
CASSYFGSGELFF
>TRBJ1-1|-|few|TRBV6-5
TGTGCCAGCAGTTTAGGGGTTTCCGCCACTGAAGCTTTCTTT
CASSLGVSATEAFF
>TRBJ1-2|-|-|TRBV7-2
TGTGCCAGCAGCTTAGCGCAGGAGGGCTACACCTTC
CASSLAQEGYTF
>TRBJ2-2|-|many|TRBV12-3/TRBV12-4
TGTGCCAGCAGCCTAACGGATCCCGGGGAGCTGTTTTTT
CASSLTDPGELFF
>TRBJ2-1|TRBD1|-|TRBV5-8
TGTGCCAGCAGATCCCCCGGGACAGGGATTTTTAATGAGCAGTTCTTC
CASRSPGTGIFNEQFF